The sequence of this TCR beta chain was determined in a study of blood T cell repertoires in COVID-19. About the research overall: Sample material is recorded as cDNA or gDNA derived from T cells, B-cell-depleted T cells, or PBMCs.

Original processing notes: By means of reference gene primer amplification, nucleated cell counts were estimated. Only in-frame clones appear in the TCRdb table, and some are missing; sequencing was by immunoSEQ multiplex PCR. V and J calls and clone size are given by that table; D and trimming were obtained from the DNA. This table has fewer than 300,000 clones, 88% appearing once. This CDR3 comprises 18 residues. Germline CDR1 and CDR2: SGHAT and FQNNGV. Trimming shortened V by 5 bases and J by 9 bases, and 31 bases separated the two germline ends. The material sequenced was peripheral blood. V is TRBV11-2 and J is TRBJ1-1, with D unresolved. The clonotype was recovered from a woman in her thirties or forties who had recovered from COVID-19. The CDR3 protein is CASSPWPSLREYWKKAFF. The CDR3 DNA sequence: TGTGCCAGCAGCCCCTGGCCCAGCTTACGGGAATATTGGAAGAAAGCTTTCTTT.